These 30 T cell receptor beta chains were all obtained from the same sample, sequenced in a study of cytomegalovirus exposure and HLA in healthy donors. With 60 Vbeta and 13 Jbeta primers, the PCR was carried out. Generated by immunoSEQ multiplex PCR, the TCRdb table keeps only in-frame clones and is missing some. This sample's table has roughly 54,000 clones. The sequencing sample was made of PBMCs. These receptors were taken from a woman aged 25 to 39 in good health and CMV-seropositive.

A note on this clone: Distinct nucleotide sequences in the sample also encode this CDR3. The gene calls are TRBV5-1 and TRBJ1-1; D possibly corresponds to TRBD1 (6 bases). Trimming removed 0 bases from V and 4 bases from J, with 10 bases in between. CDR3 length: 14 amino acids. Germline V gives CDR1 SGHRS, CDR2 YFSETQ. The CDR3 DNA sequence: TGCGCCAGCAGCTTGGTAGGGGGTAGCACTGAAGCTTTCTTT. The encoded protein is CASSLVGGSTEAFF.

The CDR3: CANNPVDTGELFF. In nucleotides, the CDR3 is TGTGCCAACAACCCCGTGGACACCGGGGAGCTGTTTTTT. V usage is TRBV7-9 and J usage is TRBJ2-2, with D unclear. Germline assignment: CDR1 SEHNR and CDR2 FQNEAQ (reference sequence). The CDR3 has 13 residues. Trimming shortened V by 10 bases and J by 3 bases, and 12 bases separated the two germline ends.

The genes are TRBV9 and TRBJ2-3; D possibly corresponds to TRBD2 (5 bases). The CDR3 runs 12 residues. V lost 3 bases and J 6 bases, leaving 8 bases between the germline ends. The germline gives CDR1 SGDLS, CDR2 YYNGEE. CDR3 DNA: TGTGCCAGCAGCGCAACTAGTGATACGCAGTATTTT. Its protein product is CASSATSDTQYF.

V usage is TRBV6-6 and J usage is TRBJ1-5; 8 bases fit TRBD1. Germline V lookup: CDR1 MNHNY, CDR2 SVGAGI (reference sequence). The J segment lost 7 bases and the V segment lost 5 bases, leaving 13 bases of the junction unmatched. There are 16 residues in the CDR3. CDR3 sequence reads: CASSLGASGGRQPQHF. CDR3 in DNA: TGTGCCAGCAGTCTCGGGGCCTCAGGGGGCAGACAGCCCCAGCATTTT.

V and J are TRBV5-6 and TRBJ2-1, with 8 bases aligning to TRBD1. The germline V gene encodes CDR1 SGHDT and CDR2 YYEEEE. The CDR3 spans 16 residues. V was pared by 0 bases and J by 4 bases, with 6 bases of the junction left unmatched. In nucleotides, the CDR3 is TGTGCCAGCAGCTTGGACGGACAGGGAATTTACAATGAGCAGTTCTTC. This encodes CASSLDGQGIYNEQFF.

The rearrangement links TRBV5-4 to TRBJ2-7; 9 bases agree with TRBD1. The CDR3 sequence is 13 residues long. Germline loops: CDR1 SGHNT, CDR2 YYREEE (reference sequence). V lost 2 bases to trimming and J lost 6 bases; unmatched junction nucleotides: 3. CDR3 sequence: CASSLQGALEQYF. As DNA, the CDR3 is TGTGCCAGCAGCTTACAGGGGGCGCTCGAGCAGTACTTC.

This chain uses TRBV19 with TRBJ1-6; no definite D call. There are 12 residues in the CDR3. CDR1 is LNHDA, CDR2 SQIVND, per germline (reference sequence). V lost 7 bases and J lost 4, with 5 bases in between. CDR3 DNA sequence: TGTGCCAGTAACGGTTATAATTCACCCCTCCACTTT. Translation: CASNGYNSPLHF.

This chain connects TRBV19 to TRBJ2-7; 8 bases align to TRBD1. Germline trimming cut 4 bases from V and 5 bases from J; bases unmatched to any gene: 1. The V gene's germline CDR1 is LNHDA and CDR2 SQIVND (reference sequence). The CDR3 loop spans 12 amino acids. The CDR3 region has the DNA TGTGCCAGTAGTACGGACAGGGACGAGCAGTACTTC. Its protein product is CASSTDRDEQYF.

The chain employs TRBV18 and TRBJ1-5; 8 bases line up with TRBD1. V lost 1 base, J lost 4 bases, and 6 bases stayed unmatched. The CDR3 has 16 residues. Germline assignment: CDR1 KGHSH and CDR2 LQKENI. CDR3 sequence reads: CASSPRPQGDNQPQHF. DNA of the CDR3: TGTGCCAGCTCACCACGCCCACAGGGGGATAATCAGCCCCAGCATTTT.

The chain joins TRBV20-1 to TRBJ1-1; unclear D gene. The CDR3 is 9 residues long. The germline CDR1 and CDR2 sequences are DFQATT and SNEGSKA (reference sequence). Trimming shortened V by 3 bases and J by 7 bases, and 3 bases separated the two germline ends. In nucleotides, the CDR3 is TGCAGTGCTAGTAATGAAGCTTTCTTT. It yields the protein CSASNEAFF.

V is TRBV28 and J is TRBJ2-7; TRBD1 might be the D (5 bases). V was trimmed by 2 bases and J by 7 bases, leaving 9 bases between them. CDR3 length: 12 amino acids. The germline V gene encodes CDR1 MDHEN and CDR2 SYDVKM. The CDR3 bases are TGTGCCAGCAGTTTAGGGGCGTGGGAGCAGTACTTC. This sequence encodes CASSLGAWEQYF.

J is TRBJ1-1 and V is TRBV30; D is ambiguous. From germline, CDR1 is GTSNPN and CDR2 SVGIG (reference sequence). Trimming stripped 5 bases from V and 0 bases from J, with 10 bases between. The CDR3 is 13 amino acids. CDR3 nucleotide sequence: TGTGCCTGGGACTGGCAACTGAACACTGAAGCTTTCTTT. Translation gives CAWDWQLNTEAFF.

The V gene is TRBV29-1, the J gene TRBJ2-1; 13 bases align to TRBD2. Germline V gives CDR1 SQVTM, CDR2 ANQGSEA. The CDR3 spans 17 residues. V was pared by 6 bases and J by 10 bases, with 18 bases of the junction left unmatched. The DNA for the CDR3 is TGCAGCGTGGCAGGGGGTGACGGGACTAGCGGGAATCGGGAGCAGTTCTTC. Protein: CSVAGGDGTSGNREQFF.

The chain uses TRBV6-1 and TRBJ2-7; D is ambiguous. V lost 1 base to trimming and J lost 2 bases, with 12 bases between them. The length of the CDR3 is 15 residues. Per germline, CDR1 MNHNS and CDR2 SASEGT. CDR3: CASSEGLGLAYEQYF. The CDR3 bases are TGTGCCAGCAGTGAAGGACTGGGTTTGGCCTACGAGCAGTACTTC.

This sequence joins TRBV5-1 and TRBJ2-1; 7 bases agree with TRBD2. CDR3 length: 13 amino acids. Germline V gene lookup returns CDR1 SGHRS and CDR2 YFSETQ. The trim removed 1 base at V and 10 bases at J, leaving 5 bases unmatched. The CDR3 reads CASSLSGTGEQFF. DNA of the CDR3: TGCGCCAGCAGCTTGAGCGGGACTGGCGAGCAGTTCTTC.

The CDR3 loop is CASSYSGRGGLETQYF. The CDR3 DNA is TGTGCCAGCAGTTACTCGGGGCGGGGGGGCTTGGAGACCCAGTACTTC. The chain links TRBV6-5 to TRBJ2-5; 9 nucleotides line up with TRBD2. The junction had 7 bases not matched to a gene; V was cut back by 0 bases and J by 5 bases. CDR3 length: 16 residues. Germline lookup yields CDR1 MNHEY and CDR2 SVGAGI.

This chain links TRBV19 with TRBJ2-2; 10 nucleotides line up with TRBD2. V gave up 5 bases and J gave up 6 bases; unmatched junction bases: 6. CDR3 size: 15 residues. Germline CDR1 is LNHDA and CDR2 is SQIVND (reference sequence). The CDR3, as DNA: TGTGCCAGTAGTTCGAGCGGGAGGGGATCCGGGGAGCTGTTTTTT. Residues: CASSSSGRGSGELFF.

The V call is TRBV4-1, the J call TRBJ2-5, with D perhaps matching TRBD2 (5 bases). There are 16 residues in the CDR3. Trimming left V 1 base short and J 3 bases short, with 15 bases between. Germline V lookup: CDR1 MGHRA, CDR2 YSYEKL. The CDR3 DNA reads TGCGCCAGCAGCCAAGTGGGGAGATTGAGGAAAGAGACCCAGTACTTC. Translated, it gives CASSQVGRLRKETQYF.

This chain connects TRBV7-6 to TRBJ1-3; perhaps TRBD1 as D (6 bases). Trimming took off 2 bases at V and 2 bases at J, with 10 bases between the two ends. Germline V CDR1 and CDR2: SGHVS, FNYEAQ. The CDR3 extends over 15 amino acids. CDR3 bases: TGTGCCAGCAGCTTATCCGACAGGCCTGGAAACACCATATATTTT. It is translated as CASSLSDRPGNTIYF.

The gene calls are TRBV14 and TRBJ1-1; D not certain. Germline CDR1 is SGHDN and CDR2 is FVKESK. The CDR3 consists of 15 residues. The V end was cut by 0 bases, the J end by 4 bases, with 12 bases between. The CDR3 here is CASSQDRGWVTEAFF. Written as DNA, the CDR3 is TGTGCCAGCAGCCAAGACCGGGGATGGGTCACTGAAGCTTTCTTT.

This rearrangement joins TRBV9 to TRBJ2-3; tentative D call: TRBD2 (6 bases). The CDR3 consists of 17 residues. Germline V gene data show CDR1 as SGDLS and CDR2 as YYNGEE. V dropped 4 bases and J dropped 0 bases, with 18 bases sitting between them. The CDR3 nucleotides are TGTGCCAGCAGCTCTCATTTGACTAGAACTAGCACAGATACGCAGTATTTT. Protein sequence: CASSSHLTRTSTDTQYF.

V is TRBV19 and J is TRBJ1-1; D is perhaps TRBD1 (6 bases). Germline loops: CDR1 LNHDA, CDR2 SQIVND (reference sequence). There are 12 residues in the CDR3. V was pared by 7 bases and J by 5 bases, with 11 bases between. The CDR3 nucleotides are TGTGCCAGTAATAACAGGGAGACTGAAGCTTTCTTT. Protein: CASNNRETEAFF.

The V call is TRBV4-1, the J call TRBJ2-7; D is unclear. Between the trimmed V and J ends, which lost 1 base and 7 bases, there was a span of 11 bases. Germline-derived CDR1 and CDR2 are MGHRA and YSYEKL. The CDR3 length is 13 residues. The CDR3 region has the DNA TGCGCCAGCAGCCAAGGACACCTCTCAGAGCAGTACTTC. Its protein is CASSQGHLSEQYF.

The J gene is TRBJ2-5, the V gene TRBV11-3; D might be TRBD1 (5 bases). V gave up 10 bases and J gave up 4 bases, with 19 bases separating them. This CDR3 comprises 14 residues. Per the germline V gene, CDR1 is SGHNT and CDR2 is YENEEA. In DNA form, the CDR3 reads TGTGCCACAAACCGGACGCAGGGTCGAGAGACCCAGTACTTC. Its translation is CATNRTQGRETQYF.

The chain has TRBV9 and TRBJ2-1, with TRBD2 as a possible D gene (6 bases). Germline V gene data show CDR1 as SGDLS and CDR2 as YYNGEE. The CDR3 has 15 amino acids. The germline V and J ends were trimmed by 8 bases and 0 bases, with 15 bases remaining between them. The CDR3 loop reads CASRGSGSSYNEQFF. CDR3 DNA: TGTGCCAGTAGAGGTAGCGGAAGCTCCTACAATGAGCAGTTCTTC. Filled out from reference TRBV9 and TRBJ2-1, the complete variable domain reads DSGVTQTPKHLITATGQRVTLRCSPRSGDLSVYWYQQSLDQGLQFLIQYYNGEERAKGNILERFSAQQFPDLHSELNLSSLELGDSALYFCASRGSGSSYNEQFFGPGTRLTVL.

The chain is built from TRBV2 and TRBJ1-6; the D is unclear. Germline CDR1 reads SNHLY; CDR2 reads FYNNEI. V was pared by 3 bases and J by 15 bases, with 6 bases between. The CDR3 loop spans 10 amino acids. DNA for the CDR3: TGTGCCAGCAGTGAGTATCTCCTCCACTTT. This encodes CASSEYLLHF.

The chain's CDR3 is CASSQHGGSGNEQFF. The DNA of the CDR3 is TGCGCCAGCAGCCAACATGGCGGGAGTGGCAATGAGCAGTTCTTC. The rearrangement uses TRBV4-1 and TRBJ2-1; 7 bases fit TRBD2. The CDR3 totals 15 residues. Germline V CDR1 and CDR2: MGHRA, YSYEKL. The J segment lost 6 bases and the V segment lost 2 bases, leaving 7 bases of the junction unmatched.

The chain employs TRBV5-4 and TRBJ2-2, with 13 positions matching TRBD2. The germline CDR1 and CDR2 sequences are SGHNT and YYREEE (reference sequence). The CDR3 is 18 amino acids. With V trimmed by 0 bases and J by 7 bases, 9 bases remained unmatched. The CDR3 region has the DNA TGTGCCAGCAGCTTGGATACCGGGACTAGCGGGATCGGCGGGGAGCTGTTTTTT. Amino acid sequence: CASSLDTGTSGIGGELFF.

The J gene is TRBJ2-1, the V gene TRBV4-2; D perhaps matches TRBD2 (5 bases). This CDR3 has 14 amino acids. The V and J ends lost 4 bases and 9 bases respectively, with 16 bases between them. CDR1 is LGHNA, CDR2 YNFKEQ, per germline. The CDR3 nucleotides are TGTGCCAGCAGCCCCCCCGCGGGCGTCGGTGAGCAGTTCTTC. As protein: CASSPPAGVGEQFF.

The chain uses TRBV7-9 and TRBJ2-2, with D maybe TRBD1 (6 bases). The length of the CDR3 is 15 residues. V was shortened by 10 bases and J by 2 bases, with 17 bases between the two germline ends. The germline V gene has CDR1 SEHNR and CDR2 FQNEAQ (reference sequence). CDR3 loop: CAITGFSRNTGELFF. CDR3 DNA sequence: TGTGCCATCACAGGGTTTTCGCGAAACACCGGGGAGCTGTTTTTT.